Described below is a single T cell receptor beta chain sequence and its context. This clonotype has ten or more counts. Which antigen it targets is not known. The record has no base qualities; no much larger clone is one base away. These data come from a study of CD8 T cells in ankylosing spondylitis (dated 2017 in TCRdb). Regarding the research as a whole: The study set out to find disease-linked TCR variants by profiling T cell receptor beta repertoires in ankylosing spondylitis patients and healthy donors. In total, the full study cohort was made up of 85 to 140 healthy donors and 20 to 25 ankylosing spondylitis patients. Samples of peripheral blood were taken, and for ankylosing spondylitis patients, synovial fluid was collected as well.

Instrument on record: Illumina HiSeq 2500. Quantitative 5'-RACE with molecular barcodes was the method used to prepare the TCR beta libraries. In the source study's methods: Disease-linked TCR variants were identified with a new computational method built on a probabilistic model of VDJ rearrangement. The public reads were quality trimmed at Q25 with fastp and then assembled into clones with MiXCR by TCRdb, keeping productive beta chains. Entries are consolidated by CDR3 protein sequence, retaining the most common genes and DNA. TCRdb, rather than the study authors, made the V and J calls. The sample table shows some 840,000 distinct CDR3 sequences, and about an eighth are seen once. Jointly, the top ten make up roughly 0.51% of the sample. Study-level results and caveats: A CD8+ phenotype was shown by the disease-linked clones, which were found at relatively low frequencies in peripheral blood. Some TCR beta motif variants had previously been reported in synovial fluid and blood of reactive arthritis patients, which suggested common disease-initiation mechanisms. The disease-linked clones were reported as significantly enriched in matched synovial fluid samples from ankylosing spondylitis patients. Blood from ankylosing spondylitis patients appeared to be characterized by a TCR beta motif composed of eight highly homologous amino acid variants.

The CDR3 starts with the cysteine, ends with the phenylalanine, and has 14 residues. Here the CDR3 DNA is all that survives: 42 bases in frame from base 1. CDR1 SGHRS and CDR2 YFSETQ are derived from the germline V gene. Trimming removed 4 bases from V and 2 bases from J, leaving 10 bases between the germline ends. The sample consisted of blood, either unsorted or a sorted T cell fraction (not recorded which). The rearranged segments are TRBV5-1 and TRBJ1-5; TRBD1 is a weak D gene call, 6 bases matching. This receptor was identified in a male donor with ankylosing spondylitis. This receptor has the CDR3 CASSRTVGNQPQHF. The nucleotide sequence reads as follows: TGCGCCAGCAGCAGGACAGTCGGCAATCAGCCCCAGCATTTT.